This record concerns one T cell receptor (beta chain) sequence. This record comes from a study of cytomegalovirus exposure and HLA in healthy donors. Trimming left V 5 bases short and J 1 base short, with 9 bases between. CDR3 size: 13 residues. Germline V CDR1 and CDR2: MNHEY, SVGAGI. The PCR had 60 Vbeta and 13 Jbeta primers. TCRdb keeps only in-frame clones here, not all; method: immunoSEQ multiplex PCR. The table has 100,000 or so clones, roughly 80% seen once. The TCR originated in a man aged 30 to 45 in good health and CMV-seropositive. Sequencing was done on a sample of PBMCs. The V gene is TRBV6-5, the J gene TRBJ2-7; D not resolved. CDR3 in DNA: TGTGCCAGCAGTAGAGCAATTTCCTACGAGCAGTACTTC. Amino acids: CASSRAISYEQYF.